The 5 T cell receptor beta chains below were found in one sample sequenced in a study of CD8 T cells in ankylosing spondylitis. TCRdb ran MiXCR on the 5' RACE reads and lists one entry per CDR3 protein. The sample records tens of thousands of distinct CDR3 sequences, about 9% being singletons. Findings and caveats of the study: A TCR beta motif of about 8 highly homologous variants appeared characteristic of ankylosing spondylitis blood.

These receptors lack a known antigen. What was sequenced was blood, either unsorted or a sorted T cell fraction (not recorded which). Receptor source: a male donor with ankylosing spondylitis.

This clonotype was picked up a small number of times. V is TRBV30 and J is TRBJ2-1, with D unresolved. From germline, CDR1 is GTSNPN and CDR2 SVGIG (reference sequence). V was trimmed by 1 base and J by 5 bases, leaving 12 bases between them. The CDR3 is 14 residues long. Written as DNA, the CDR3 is TGTGCCTGGAGTGAATATAGCCTCCACAATGAGCAGTTCTTC. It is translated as CAWSEYSLHNEQFF.

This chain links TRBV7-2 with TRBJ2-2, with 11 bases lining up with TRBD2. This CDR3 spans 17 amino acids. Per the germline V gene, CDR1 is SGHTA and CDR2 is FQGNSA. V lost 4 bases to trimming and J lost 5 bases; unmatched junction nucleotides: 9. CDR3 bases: TGTGCCAGCAGCTCCCGGGGGGTAGCGGGAGGGACCGGGGAGCTGTTTTTT. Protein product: CASSSRGVAGGTGELFF.

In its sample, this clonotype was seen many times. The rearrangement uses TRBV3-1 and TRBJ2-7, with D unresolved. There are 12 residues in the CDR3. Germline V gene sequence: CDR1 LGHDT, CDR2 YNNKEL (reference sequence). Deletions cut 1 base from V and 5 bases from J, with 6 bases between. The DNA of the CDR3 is TGTGCCAGCAGCCAAGTTGGCCACGAGCAGTACTTC. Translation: CASSQVGHEQYF.

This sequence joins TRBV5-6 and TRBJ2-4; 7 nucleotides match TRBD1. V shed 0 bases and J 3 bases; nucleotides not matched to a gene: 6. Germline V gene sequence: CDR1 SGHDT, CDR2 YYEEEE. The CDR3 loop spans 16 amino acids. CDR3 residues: CASSLGGDSGKNIQYF. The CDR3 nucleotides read TGTGCCAGCAGCTTGGGAGGGGACAGCGGCAAAAACATTCAGTACTTC.

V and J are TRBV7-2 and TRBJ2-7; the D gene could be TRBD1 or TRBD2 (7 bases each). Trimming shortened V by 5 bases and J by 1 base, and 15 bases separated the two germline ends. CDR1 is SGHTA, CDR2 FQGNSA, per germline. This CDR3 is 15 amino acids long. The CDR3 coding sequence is TGTGCCAGCAGCACCGGGCAGGGGGGGTCCTACGAGCAGTACTTC. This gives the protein CASSTGQGGSYEQYF. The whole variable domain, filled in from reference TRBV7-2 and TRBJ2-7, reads GAGVSQSPSNKVTEKGKDVELRCDPISGHTALYWYRQSLGQGLEFLIYFQGNSAPDKSGLPSDRFSAERTGGSVSTLTIQRTQQEDSAVYLCASSTGQGGSYEQYFGPGTRLTVT.